This T cell receptor beta chain derives from a study of blood T cell repertoires in COVID-19. Study-wide background: Researchers got acute and convalescent COVID-19 samples from the United States, Italy and Spain. Nucleic acid was either cDNA or gDNA, and it came from T cells, B-cell-depleted T cells, or PBMCs.

Generated by immunoSEQ multiplex PCR, the TCRdb table keeps only in-frame clones and is missing some. The data contain roughly 87,000 clones, 70% to 85% of them seen just once; the ten biggest clones take up roughly 17%. The V and J ends lost 4 bases and 8 bases respectively, with 18 bases between them. CDR3 size: 16 residues. The germline CDR1 and CDR2 sequences are SGHAT and FQDESV (reference sequence). The sample taken for sequencing was peripheral blood. This chain links TRBV11-1 with TRBJ1-6; D gene uncertain. The source of this sequence is a woman in her sixties or seventies with acute or convalescent COVID-19. CDR3 DNA sequence: TGTGCCAGCAGCTCCCGGGTCTCAGCGGAAGATTCACCCCTCCACTTT. It translates to CASSSRVSAEDSPLHF.